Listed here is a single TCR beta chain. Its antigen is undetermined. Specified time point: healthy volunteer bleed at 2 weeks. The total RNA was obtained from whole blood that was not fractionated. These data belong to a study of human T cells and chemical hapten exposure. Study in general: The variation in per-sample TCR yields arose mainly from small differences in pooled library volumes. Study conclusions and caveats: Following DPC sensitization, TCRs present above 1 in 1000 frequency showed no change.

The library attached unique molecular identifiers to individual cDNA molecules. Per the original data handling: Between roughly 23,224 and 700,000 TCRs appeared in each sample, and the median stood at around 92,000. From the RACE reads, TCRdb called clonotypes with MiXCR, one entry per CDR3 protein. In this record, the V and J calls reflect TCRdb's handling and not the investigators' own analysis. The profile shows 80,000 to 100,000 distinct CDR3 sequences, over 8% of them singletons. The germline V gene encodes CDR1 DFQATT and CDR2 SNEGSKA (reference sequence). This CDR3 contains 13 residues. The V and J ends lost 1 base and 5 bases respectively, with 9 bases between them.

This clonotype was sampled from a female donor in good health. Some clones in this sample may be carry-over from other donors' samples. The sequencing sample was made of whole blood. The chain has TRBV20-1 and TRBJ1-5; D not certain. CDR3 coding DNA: TGCAGTGCTAGAGGCGAGCAGGATCAGCCCCAGCATTTT. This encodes CSARGEQDQPQHF.